This entry concerns a single T cell receptor (beta chain). Antigen specificity is unknown. A much larger clone lies a single base off, so this may be a read error. TCR alpha and TCR beta cDNA libraries carrying sample barcodes and UMIs were produced by 5'RACE using constant-segment primers. One entry per CDR3 protein results from TCRdb running MiXCR on the 5' RACE reads. The repertoire includes around 250,000 distinct CDR3 sequences, roughly a tenth of them detected once, and around 21% sits in the top ten. This specimen comes from a study of T-cell memory formation after mild COVID-19. General study results and limits: In pre-infection memory, a portion of responding clones appeared, which suggested that cross-reactive memory joined. Contracting clones localized mainly to CM and EM when CD4+ and mainly to EMRA when CD8+.

Germline CDR1 is KGHDR and CDR2 is SFDVKD. V dropped 9 bases and J dropped 5; count of bases not matched to a gene: 8. This CDR3 spans 14 amino acids. The clonotype comes from a man aged 18 to 30 who had mild COVID-19 (a few samples of this study predate the infection). Cell type and time point are not known. This chain connects TRBV24-1 to TRBJ2-5; 10 bases align to TRBD1. The sequencing sample was made of PBMCs or a T cell subset sorted from them (not recorded which). The CDR3 loop is CATSRTGGSETQYF. As DNA, the CDR3 is TGTGCCACCTCCAGGACAGGGGGTTCGGAGACCCAGTACTTC.